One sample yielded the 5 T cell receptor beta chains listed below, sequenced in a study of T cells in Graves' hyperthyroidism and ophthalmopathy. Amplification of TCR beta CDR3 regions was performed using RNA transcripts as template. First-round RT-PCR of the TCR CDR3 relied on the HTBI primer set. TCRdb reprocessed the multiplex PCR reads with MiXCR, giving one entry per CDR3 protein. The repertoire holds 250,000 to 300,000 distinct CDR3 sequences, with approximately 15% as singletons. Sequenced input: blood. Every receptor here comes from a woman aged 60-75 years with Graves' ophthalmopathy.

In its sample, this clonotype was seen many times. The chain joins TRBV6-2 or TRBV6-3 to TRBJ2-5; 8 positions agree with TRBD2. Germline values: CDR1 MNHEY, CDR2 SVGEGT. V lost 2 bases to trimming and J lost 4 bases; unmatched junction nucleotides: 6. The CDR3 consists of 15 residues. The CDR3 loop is CASSYSSGGGETQYF. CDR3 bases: TGTGCCAGCAGTTACAGCAGCGGGGGAGGAGAGACCCAGTACTTC.

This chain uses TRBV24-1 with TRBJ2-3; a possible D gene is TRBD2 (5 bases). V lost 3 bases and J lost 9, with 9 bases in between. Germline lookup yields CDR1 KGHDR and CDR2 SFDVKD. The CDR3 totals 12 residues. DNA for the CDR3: TGTGCCACCAGTGATGCCGGGGAAACGCAGTATTTT. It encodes CATSDAGETQYF.

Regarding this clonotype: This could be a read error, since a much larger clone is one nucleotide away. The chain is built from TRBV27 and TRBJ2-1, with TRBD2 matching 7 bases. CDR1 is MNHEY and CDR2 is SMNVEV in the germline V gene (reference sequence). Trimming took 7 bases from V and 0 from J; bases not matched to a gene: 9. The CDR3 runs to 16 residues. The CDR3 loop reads CASNLGGGRSYNEQFF. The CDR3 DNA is TGTGCCAGCAATTTGGGGGGGGGTCGCTCCTACAATGAGCAGTTCTTC.

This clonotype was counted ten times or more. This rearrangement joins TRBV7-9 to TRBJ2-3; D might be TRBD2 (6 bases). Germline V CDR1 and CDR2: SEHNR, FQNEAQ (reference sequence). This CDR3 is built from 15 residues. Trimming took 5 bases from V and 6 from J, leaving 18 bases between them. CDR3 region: CASSHPQAAGDTQYF. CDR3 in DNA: TGTGCCAGCAGCCATCCCCAGGCCGCGGGGGATACGCAGTATTTT. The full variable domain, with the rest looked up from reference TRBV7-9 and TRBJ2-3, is DTGVSQNPRHKITKRGQNVTFRCDPISEHNRLYWYRQTLGQGPEFLTYFQNEAQLEKSRLLSDRFSAERPKGSFSTLEIQRTEQGDSAMYLCASSHPQAAGDTQYFGPGTRLTVL.

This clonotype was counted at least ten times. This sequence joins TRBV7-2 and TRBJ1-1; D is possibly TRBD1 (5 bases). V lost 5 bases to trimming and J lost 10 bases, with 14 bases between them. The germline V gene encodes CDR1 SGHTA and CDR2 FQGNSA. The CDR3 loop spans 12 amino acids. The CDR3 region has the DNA TGTGCCAGCAGCCCTGCCGGGGGGGTAGCTTTCTTT. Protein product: CASSPAGGVAFF.